What follows are 26 T cell receptor beta chains derived from one specimen sequenced in a study of low-dose radiotherapy and immunotherapy resistance in tumors. TRAV- and TRBV-specific primers were used for first-strand cDNA, which covered alpha and beta chains. Amplification of TCRs used a constant-region primer and V-primer adapter for about 20 PCR cycles. TCRdb re-called the reads with MiXCR, one entry per CDR3 protein. Of under 90,000 distinct CDR3 sequences listed, around 17% are singletons. Documented time point: after trial treatment. As for treatment: LDRT plus nivolumab, ipilimumab, low-dose cyclophosphamide and aspirin (RACIN trial). Here the sequenced sample was PBMCs, taken after low-dose radiotherapy plus immunotherapy. These receptors were collected from a male donor with prostate cancer.

This clonotype occurred many times. The genes are TRBV6-2 or TRBV6-3 and TRBJ2-1; D may be TRBD1 (5 bases). V lost 5 bases and J 2 bases, leaving 13 bases between the germline ends. This CDR3 has 15 amino acids. Germline V gives CDR1 MNHEY, CDR2 SVGEGT. This chain's CDR3 is CASSSRAKPYNEQFF. The DNA for the CDR3 is TGTGCCAGCAGTAGCAGGGCCAAACCCTACAATGAGCAGTTCTTC.

The chain couples TRBV7-9 to TRBJ2-3, with 9 bases aligning to TRBD2. The J segment lost 6 bases and the V segment lost 3 bases, leaving 7 bases of the junction unmatched. Germline loops: CDR1 SEHNR, CDR2 FQNEAQ (reference sequence). This CDR3 comprises 15 residues. CDR3 bases: TGTGCCAGCAGCTTGACTAGCGGCCCAGGGGATACGCAGTATTTT. Translating gives CASSLTSGPGDTQYF. The full variable domain, in which reference TRBV7-9 and TRBJ2-3 provide the parts outside the CDR3, is DTGVSQNPRHKITKRGQNVTFRCDPISEHNRLYWYRQTLGQGPEFLTYFQNEAQLEKSRLLSDRFSAERPKGSFSTLEIQRTEQGDSAMYLCASSLTSGPGDTQYFGPGTRLTVL.

This clonotype was picked up one time. This chain connects TRBV6-8 to TRBJ1-1; tentative D call: TRBD1 (5 bases). Trimming took off 0 bases at V and 6 bases at J, with 17 bases between the two ends. The CDR3 sequence is 16 residues long. Per germline, CDR1 MNHGY and CDR2 SAAAGT. The CDR3 DNA sequence: TGTGCCAGCAGTTACTCGTTTGGGGGAAGTGGATCTGAAGCTTTCTTT. Translating gives CASSYSFGGSGSEAFF.

This clonotype came up many times. The chain has TRBV5-1 and TRBJ2-2; D uncertain. Germline CDR1 reads SGHRS; CDR2 reads YFSETQ. This CDR3 spans 15 amino acids. V lost 0 bases and J 4 bases, leaving 10 bases between the germline ends. CDR3 bases: TGCGCCAGCAGCTTGGAGTCCGCAGGCACCGGGGAGCTGTTTTTT. It codes for CASSLESAGTGELFF.

The chain employs TRBV28 and TRBJ1-6; perhaps TRBD1 as D (6 bases). V was trimmed by 5 bases and J by 7 bases, leaving 15 bases between them. Germline V lookup: CDR1 MDHEN, CDR2 SYDVKM. The CDR3 is 15 residues long. The CDR3 bases are TGTGCCAGCAGTCTCACAGGGAGAGTAAATTCACCCCTCCACTTT. It codes for CASSLTGRVNSPLHF.

This clonotype was observed at least ten times. Since the CDR3 does not end with the conserved phenylalanine or tryptophan, this likely comes from a read error. The DNA is left out, because the CDR3 cannot be placed on it with certainty; the CDR3 is given as TCRdb lists it. The rearrangement joins TRBV7-6 to TRBJ2-5; the table's D call of TRBD1 was not tested on the DNA. Germline lookup yields CDR1 SGHVS and CDR2 FNYEAQ. The CDR3 is 13 residues long, ends included. The CDR3 region is CASSLGVRDPPHV.

The genes are TRBV10-3 and TRBJ2-3, with D maybe TRBD1 (6 bases). CDR1 ENHRY and CDR2 SYGVKD come from the germline V gene. The ends were cut back, 2 bases at V and 5 bases at J, with 8 bases in the middle. There are 13 residues in the CDR3. CDR3 DNA sequence: TGTGCCATCAGTGAGCGGACAGTAGATACGCAGTATTTT. It encodes CAISERTVDTQYF.

This clonotype was recorded many times. The chain couples TRBV4-1 to TRBJ2-2; 7 positions agree with TRBD1. Unmatched junction bases numbered 8, after V lost 3 bases and J lost 1 base. CDR3 size: 17 residues. Looked up from germline, CDR1 is MGHRA and CDR2 is YSYEKL. The DNA for the CDR3 is TGCGCCAGCAGCCACTATAGGGACAGCCAGAACACCGGGGAGCTGTTTTTT. This encodes CASSHYRDSQNTGELFF.

The sample holds many counts of this clonotype. The CDR3 reads CASSPLAGGPNTGELFF. The CDR3 nucleotides are TGTGCCAGCAGCCCGTTAGCGGGAGGGCCGAACACCGGGGAGCTGTTTTTT. The chain uses TRBV28 and TRBJ2-2, with 11 bases matching TRBD2. This CDR3 is 17 amino acids long. Germline CDR1 reads MDHEN; CDR2 reads SYDVKM. V lost 6 bases and J lost 0; bases outside the gene matches: 6.

This clonotype turned up a few times. The chain couples TRBV5-1 to TRBJ2-1, with 10 bases identical to TRBD2. Losses at the gene ends were 4 bases for V and 2 bases for J; bases not matched to a gene: 3. CDR1 and CDR2 from the germline V gene are SGHRS and YFSETQ. This CDR3 contains 15 residues. Here the CDR3 DNA reads TGCGCCAGCAGCCCAGGACTAGCGGCCTACAATGAGCAGTTCTTC. Translated, it gives CASSPGLAAYNEQFF.

This clonotype has just a few counts. V is TRBV9 and J is TRBJ2-7, with 7 bases fitting TRBD1. V lost 4 bases and J lost 2; bases outside the gene matches: 9. CDR3 length: 15 residues. CDR1 is SGDLS and CDR2 is YYNGEE in the germline V gene. CDR3 protein: CASSPGTALTYEQYF. CDR3 nucleotides: TGTGCCAGCAGCCCCGGGACAGCACTCACCTACGAGCAGTACTTC.

As for this clonotype: A far larger clone differs by one base, so this is likely a read error. This chain links TRBV6-6 with TRBJ2-6; weak D call: TRBD1 (5 bases). The CDR3 runs 15 residues. Germline V gives CDR1 MNHNY, CDR2 SVGAGI (reference sequence). This chain's CDR3 is CASRATSSGANVMTF. CDR3 sequence (DNA): TGTGCCAGCAGGGCCACCAGCTCTGGGGCCAACGTCATGACTTTC.

The chain carries TRBV28 and TRBJ2-1; TRBD2 aligns across 8 bases. Losses at the gene ends were 2 bases for V and 4 bases for J; bases not matched to a gene: 7. CDR1 is MDHEN and CDR2 is SYDVKM in the germline V gene. The CDR3 spans 16 residues. CDR3 residues: CASSLTLAEDYNEQFF. In DNA, the CDR3 is TGTGCCAGCAGTTTAACACTAGCGGAAGATTACAATGAGCAGTTCTTC.

Many counts were recorded for this clonotype. The chain employs TRBV29-1 and TRBJ2-2; 10 bases agree with TRBD2. From germline, CDR1 is SQVTM and CDR2 ANQGSEA. The CDR3 covers 15 residues. V trimming: 6 bases; J trimming: 0 bases; junction bases outside the gene matches: 4. The CDR3: CSVTGTSANTGELFF. The CDR3 coding sequence is TGCAGCGTAACCGGGACTAGCGCGAACACCGGGGAGCTGTTTTTT.

On this clonotype: A far larger clone is off by one base, so a read error is likely. This sequence joins TRBV29-1 and TRBJ2-1; 8 positions agree with TRBD1. Germline CDR1 reads SQVTM; CDR2 reads ANQGSEA. Trimming took 6 bases from V and 13 from J; bases not matched to a gene: 14. This CDR3 spans 13 amino acids. CDR3 nucleotide sequence: TGCAGCGTCCCCAGGGGGCAGGGGGAGACCCAGTTCTTC. It codes for CSVPRGQGETQFF.

This clonotype was seen many times. This chain uses TRBV4-3 with TRBJ1-3; D is ambiguous. CDR3 length: 13 residues. V was pared by 0 bases and J by 4 bases, with 4 bases between. CDR1 is LGHNA and CDR2 is YSLEER in the germline V gene. This chain's CDR3 is CASSQDRGNTIYF. In DNA, the CDR3 is TGCGCCAGCAGCCAAGACAGAGGAAACACCATATATTTT.

This clonotype was seen only once. This likely traces to a read error, being one base from a far larger clone. The chain combines TRBV14 with TRBJ2-1; maybe TRBD2 (6 bases). Germline V CDR1 and CDR2: SGHDN, FVKESK. Deletions cut 5 bases from V and 10 bases from J, with 24 bases between. The CDR3 is 16 amino acids. The chain's CDR3 is CASSGATGLAGYEQFF. CDR3 in DNA: TGTGCCAGCAGCGGGGCGACTGGGCTCGCGGGATACGAGCAGTTCTTC.

This clonotype was picked up many times. This sequence joins TRBV5-5 and TRBJ2-5, with 10 nucleotides matching TRBD1. From germline, CDR1 is SGHKS and CDR2 YYEKEE (reference sequence). Trimming took 4 bases from V and 7 from J; bases not matched to a gene: 10. The CDR3 has 15 residues. The CDR3 DNA sequence: TGTGCCAGCAGCGTGCCGGGACAGGGGACGTGGACCCAGTACTTC. The encoded protein is CASSVPGQGTWTQYF.

This clonotype was detected only a few times. The chain carries TRBV6-6 and TRBJ2-3; 11 bases are a match to TRBD2. The ends lost 0 bases at V and 1 base at J; junction bases unmatched: 3. In germline, CDR1 is MNHNY, CDR2 SVGAGI (reference sequence). The CDR3 contains 17 residues. The CDR3 DNA follows: TGTGCCAGCAGTTACTCCGGGACTAGCGGCGGCACAGATACGCAGTATTTT. Residues: CASSYSGTSGGTDTQYF.

At least ten counts were recorded for this clonotype. This chain joins TRBV20-1 and TRBJ1-3, with D possibly being TRBD1 (5 bases). The V gene's germline CDR1 is DFQATT and CDR2 SNEGSKA (reference sequence). The CDR3 consists of 14 residues. Between the trimmed V and J ends, which lost 1 base and 4 bases, there was a span of 11 bases. CDR3 nucleotide sequence: TGCAGTGCTAGAGCCGGGACCGTAGGAAACACCATATATTTT. Translated, it gives CSARAGTVGNTIYF.

Comments on this clonotype: One base separates it from a far larger clone, so it is likely a read error. The chain couples TRBV12-3 or TRBV12-4 to TRBJ2-7, with 8 bases lining up with TRBD2. There are 17 residues in the CDR3. Trimming took 0 bases from V and 7 from J; bases not matched to a gene: 14. The CDR3 reads CASSLAAVGRAANEQYF. DNA for the CDR3: TGTGCCAGCAGTTTAGCCGCGGTCGGGAGGGCTGCCAATGAGCAGTACTTC.

This clonotype has ten or more counts. The chain carries TRBV6-9 and TRBJ2-3; 7 bases are shared with TRBD1. The CDR3 spans 18 residues. The germline gives CDR1 MNHGY, CDR2 SVAAGI. J gave up 0 bases and V 2 bases, and 11 bases lay outside the gene matches. CDR3 nucleotides: TGTGCCAGCAGTTATCGCAGACGGGACAGACCGAGCACAGATACGCAGTATTTT. Encoded protein: CASSYRRRDRPSTDTQYF.

V usage is TRBV3-1 and J usage is TRBJ2-3, with 13 nucleotides matching TRBD2. With V trimmed by 1 base and J by 6 bases, 4 bases remained unmatched. This CDR3 has 16 residues. Germline V gene lookup returns CDR1 LGHDT and CDR2 YNNKEL (reference sequence). The CDR3 region is CASSQVLAGGRDTQYF. The DNA of the CDR3 is TGTGCCAGCAGCCAAGTACTAGCGGGGGGGCGGGATACGCAGTATTTT.

The sample holds many counts of this clonotype. The chain combines TRBV3-1 with TRBJ2-2; D unresolved. Germline CDR1 is LGHDT and CDR2 is YNNKEL (reference sequence). CDR3 length: 12 residues. Trimming took 3 bases from V and 4 from J, leaving 3 bases between them. The CDR3 sequence is CASSQGTGELFF. CDR3 bases: TGTGCCAGCAGCCAGGGCACCGGGGAGCTGTTTTTT. The entire variable domain, with the rest obtained from reference TRBV3-1 and TRBJ2-2, is as follows: DTAVSQTPKYLVTQMGNDKSIKCEQNLGHDTMYWYKQDSKKFLKIMFSYNNKELIINETVPNRFSPKSPDKAHLNLHINSLELGDSAVYFCASSQGTGELFFGEGSRLTVL.

This clonotype showed up many times. The chain couples TRBV6-2 or TRBV6-3 to TRBJ1-1; perhaps TRBD1 as D (6 bases). Germline V gene lookup returns CDR1 MNHEY and CDR2 SVGEGT. The CDR3 length is 15 residues. The germline V and J ends were trimmed by 8 bases and 0 bases, with 16 bases remaining between them. The CDR3: CASGSLTGLNTEAFF. The CDR3 DNA reads TGTGCCAGCGGGTCCCTGACAGGTCTGAACACTGAAGCTTTCTTT.

This clonotype was seen many times. This chain connects TRBV4-3 to TRBJ1-1; 8 bases are shared with TRBD1. The V gene end was trimmed by 4 bases and the J gene end by 1 base; junction bases not matched to a gene: 5. CDR3 length: 15 residues. Germline V lookup: CDR1 LGHNA, CDR2 YSLEER. The CDR3 region has the DNA TGCGCCAGCAGCCCCCAGACAGGGGCGAACACTGAAGCTTTCTTT. The encoded protein is CASSPQTGANTEAFF.